The T cell receptor (beta chain) described here comes from a study of T cells in Graves' hyperthyroidism and ophthalmopathy (dated by TCRdb to between 2019 and 2020). For context, the study as a whole: Peripheral blood samples were taken at initial diagnosis, before any treatment was given. Whether ophthalmopathy could be predicted prospectively was tested in an independent validation cohort made up of roughly 19 hyperthyroidism patients plus 17 patients who later progressed to ophthalmopathy. TCR V-J signatures able to tell the groups apart were searched for in a discovery cohort of 100 patients, of whom approximately 40 had Graves' ophthalmopathy and roughly 57 had stable Graves' hyperthyroidism. For training and testing, the approximately 92 patients in the discovery cohort were randomly divided in a 7:3 ratio. In more than five Graves' hyperthyroidism patients, the study also compared T-cell repertoires from thyroid tissue with T-cell repertoires from blood. After sampling, hyperthyroidism patients received methimazole starting at 30 mg daily, and ophthalmopathy patients received high-dose intravenous methylprednisolone. According to the paper, TCR Vbeta CDR3 sequencing was carried out on 135 peripheral blood samples, which came from over 40 ophthalmopathy, roughly 75 hyperthyroidism and approximately 17 progressor patients. The study at large found these results: Blood samples also contained most of the expanded thyroid clonotypes (frequency above 0.001), which suggests that blood repertoires may reflect thyroid immune responses. No statistical method was used to fix the sample size in advance, and group allocation was not hidden from the investigators. During validation, the model predicted progression to ophthalmopathy a median of approximately 7 months ahead of onset, with approximately 71% sensitivity and 72.22% specificity. Ophthalmopathy was separated from stable hyperthyroidism by a 13 V-J signature model, with around 88% sensitivity and just over 81% specificity obtained in cross-validation and 80%/75% obtained in testing.

This clonotype was observed a handful of times. The antigen it binds to is not known. No base quality values were provided; no much bigger clone lies one nucleotide off. V is shortened by 7 bases, J by 0 bases, and the region joining them spans 10 bases. Based on the germline V gene (reference sequence), the CDR1 and CDR2 sequences are DFQATT and SNEGSKA. Taken from cysteine to phenylalanine, the CDR3 has 12 residues. Of all the DNA, just the CDR3 is kept, 36 bases in frame from base 1. TCR beta CDR3 regions were amplified from RNA transcripts. The TCR CDR3 was subjected to a first round of RT-PCR using the HTBI primer set and the Qiagen OneStep RT-PCR kit. The libraries were constructed in a second round of multiplex PCR and then size-selected and purified. The libraries were sequenced on an Illumina HiSeq2000 using paired-end 100 bp reads. The study's own analysis went as follows. SOAPnuke was used to process the raw data, with reads discarded if the reads contained adapters or uncalled bases, had a mean Phred below 15, or lacked an exact constant-primer or identifier match. COPE v1.2.5 was used to merge high-quality paired reads, and clonotypes were defined as unique nucleotide sequences. MiTCR v1.1 was used to align the clonotypes against IMGT TRBV, TRBD and TRBJ reference segments. Analysis was restricted to V-J combinations with a frequency above 0.0001, which covered about 99% of repertoires. The TCS score was defined as the ratio of F50 (clonal expansion) to E x V (chaos), calculated using BLOSUM62-based TCRdist between CDR3 peptides within each V-J. Welch's t-statistics and random forest reduced roughly 500 V-J features to about 12, which were used in a naive Bayes classifier (R e1071). TCRdb reran the public reads through fastp at Q25 and MiXCR, keeping productive beta chains. Rows with a matching CDR3 protein are joined into one entry that keeps the most common DNA and genes. These V and J calls rely on TCRdb rather than the paper's analysis. The sample table lists more than 300,000 distinct CDR3 sequences, approximately 15% of them with a count of one. The ten largest make up about 26% of the sample.

Graves' hyperthyroidism was defined as stable when no progression to ophthalmopathy occurred over 18 months of follow-up. The hyperthyroidism patients were between 18 and 65 years old and newly diagnosed, with a disease duration of less than 2 months. The study excluded patients with uncontrolled infections, other autoimmune diseases, pregnancy or lactation. Clinical symptoms, serum thyroxine and TRAb, thyroid ultrasound, and orbital computed tomography formed the basis for the diagnoses. PBMCs were isolated from about 9 ml of fresh peripheral blood by Ficoll-Paque density gradient centrifugation. Trizol reagent was used to extract total RNA, and RNA quality was then checked on an Agilent 2100 Bioanalyzer.

Input material: blood. This receptor was taken from a woman aged 30 to 39 with Graves' hyperthyroidism. The V and J segments used are TRBV20-1 and TRBJ2-7, with the D segment possibly TRBD1 or TRBD2, each aligning over 6 bases. Here is the DNA: TGCAGTGTCGGGGGCCGCTCCTACGAGCAGTACTTC. This translates into CSVGGRSYEQYF.